The 19 T cell receptor beta chains below come from one sample, sequenced in a study of memory CD4+ T cells and cytomegalovirus serostatus. Assay: immunoSEQ multiplex PCR; the TCRdb copy retains only in-frame clones and omits some. The profile shows tens of thousands of clones, more than 75% of them singletons. Single viable CD3+CD4+CD8-CD45RO+ cells were sorted as the memory CD4+ T cells. Source material: memory CD4+ T cells from blood. Receptors originate from an adult in good health and CMV-seropositive.

The chain recombines TRBV28 with TRBJ1-4, with D perhaps TRBD1 (5 bases). The CDR3 length is 12 residues. Germline CDR1 and CDR2: MDHEN and SYDVKM. Deletions cut 3 bases from V and 8 bases from J, with 7 bases between. The CDR3 DNA reads as TGTGCCAGCAGTTTGGGGGGAGAAAAACTGTTTTTT. As protein: CASSLGGEKLFF.

This sequence joins TRBV5-1 and TRBJ2-3; 7 positions agree with TRBD2. V was pared by 4 bases and J by 5 bases, with 10 bases of the junction left unmatched. The CDR3 contains 15 residues. Germline V gene data show CDR1 as SGHRS and CDR2 as YFSETQ. The CDR3 loop is CASSAGETEGDTQYF. CDR3 nucleotide sequence: TGCGCCAGCAGCGCGGGAGAGACAGAGGGAGATACGCAGTATTTT.

The chain recombines TRBV6-5 with TRBJ2-1; D may be TRBD2 (6 bases). Per the germline V gene, CDR1 is MNHEY and CDR2 is SVGAGI. This CDR3 comprises 14 residues. The germline V and J ends were trimmed by 8 bases and 1 base, with 12 bases remaining between them. CDR3 DNA sequence: TGTGCCAGCCTTGGGGGGAGTTCCTACAATGAGCAGTTCTTC. This encodes CASLGGSSYNEQFF.

J is TRBJ2-1 and V is TRBV19; D might be TRBD2 (6 bases). The CDR3 runs 21 residues. Trimming pared 6 bases from V and 7 bases from J, leaving 37 bases between. The germline V gene encodes CDR1 LNHDA and CDR2 SQIVND (reference sequence). The CDR3 loop is CASSTQGAPLLTPLAHNEQFF. The CDR3 coding sequence is TGTGCCAGTAGCACCCAGGGAGCACCACTCCTTACACCTCTAGCGCATAATGAGCAGTTCTTC. The entire variable domain, with the rest obtained from reference TRBV19 and TRBJ2-1, is as follows: DGGITQSPKYLFRKEGQNVTLSCEQNLNHDAMYWYRQDPGQGLRLIYYSQIVNDFQKGDIAEGYSVSREKKESFPLTVTSAQKNPTAFYLCASSTQGAPLLTPLAHNEQFFGPGTRLTVL.

The CDR3 coding sequence is TGCGCCAGCAGCTTGGCCGGGGGAAAAACTGAAGCTTTCTTT. This translates into CASSLAGGKTEAFF. The chain links TRBV5-1 to TRBJ1-1; tentative D call: TRBD1 (5 bases). The germline CDR1 and CDR2 sequences are SGHRS and YFSETQ. The germline V and J ends were trimmed by 0 bases and 5 bases, with 11 bases remaining between them. CDR3 length: 14 residues.

This chain uses TRBV5-4 with TRBJ1-3; D gene ambiguous. The V and J ends lost 0 bases and 1 base respectively, with 14 bases between them. Germline V CDR1 and CDR2: SGHNT, YYREEE (reference sequence). The CDR3 sequence is 17 residues long. CDR3 DNA sequence: TGTGCCAGCAGCTTGGGGAACCCTCGGGGTTCTGGAAACACCATATATTTT. Amino acid sequence: CASSLGNPRGSGNTIYF.

This rearrangement joins TRBV5-4 to TRBJ1-4; D possibly corresponds to TRBD1 (5 bases). V lost 3 bases, J lost 10 bases, and 10 bases lay in between. The CDR3 totals 12 residues. Germline V lookup: CDR1 SGHNT, CDR2 YYREEE (reference sequence). The CDR3 region has the DNA TGTGCCAGCAGCTCACCGGGACTAAAACTGTTTTTT. It encodes CASSSPGLKLFF.

The V call is TRBV27, the J call TRBJ2-3; D gene unclear. V lost 1 base and J 2 bases, leaving 7 bases between the germline ends. The CDR3 contains 14 residues. Germline V gene lookup returns CDR1 MNHEY and CDR2 SMNVEV (reference sequence). CDR3 loop: CASSLFQATDTQYF. The CDR3 region has the DNA TGTGCCAGCAGTTTATTCCAAGCCACAGATACGCAGTATTTT.

The V and J genes are TRBV5-1 and TRBJ2-4; 7 nucleotides align to TRBD1. The V gene's germline CDR1 is SGHRS and CDR2 YFSETQ. The junction had 10 bases not matched to a gene; V was cut back by 0 bases and J by 4 bases. The CDR3 has 17 residues. The CDR3 DNA follows: TGCGCCAGCAGCTTGGCCGTTACCCGGGACAGAAAAAACATTCAGTACTTC. Translation gives CASSLAVTRDRKNIQYF. Full variable domain (missing parts from reference TRBV5-1 and TRBJ2-4): KAGVTQTPRYLIKTRGQQVTLSCSPISGHRSVSWYQQTPGQGLQFLFEYFSETQRNKGNFPGRFSGRQFSNSRSEMNVSTLELGDSALYLCASSLAVTRDRKNIQYFGAGTRLSVL.

In the case of this clone: Relative to the germline gene, one junction end is altered; a read error may explain this. This chain uses TRBV28 with TRBJ1-6; TRBD1 might be the D (6 bases). CDR1 is MDHEN, CDR2 SYDVKM, per germline. This CDR3 comprises 13 residues. CDR3 amino acids: CATSDRWNSPLHF. CDR3 in DNA: TGTGCCACCAGTGACAGGTGGAATTCACCCCTCCACTTT.

The rearrangement joins TRBV4-1 to TRBJ1-4, with D uncertain. The CDR3 covers 13 residues. V shed 8 bases and J shed 8 bases, with 15 bases lying between them. In germline, CDR1 is MGHRA, CDR2 YSYEKL. The CDR3 loop reads CASLGSFKEKLFF. CDR3 DNA: TGCGCCAGCTTGGGTTCTTTTAAAGAAAAACTGTTTTTT.

The chain is built from TRBV25-1 and TRBJ2-7; 7 nucleotides line up with TRBD1. The junction had 2 bases not matched to a gene; V was cut back by 3 bases and J by 6 bases. The germline CDR1 and CDR2 sequences are MGHDK and SYGVNS. The length of the CDR3 is 12 residues. CDR3 nucleotide sequence: TGTGCCAGCAGTGAGACAGGGTTCGAGCAGTACTTC. Protein sequence: CASSETGFEQYF.

V usage is TRBV28 and J usage is TRBJ1-2; 8 nucleotides match TRBD1. The CDR3 extends over 14 amino acids. CDR1 MDHEN and CDR2 SYDVKM come from the germline V gene. With V trimmed by 1 base and J by 9 bases, 7 bases remained unmatched. The CDR3 loop reads CASSLSGGDKSYTF. The DNA of the CDR3 is TGTGCCAGCAGTTTATCAGGGGGCGATAAAAGCTACACCTTC.

The V gene is TRBV5-1, the J gene TRBJ2-1, with 8 positions matching TRBD2. Germline V gene lookup returns CDR1 SGHRS and CDR2 YFSETQ. Trimming removed 5 bases from V and 4 bases from J; junction bases left unmatched: 11. This CDR3 is 16 amino acids long. The CDR3, as DNA: TGCGCCAGCAGAAAGTGGGGTAGCGGGGAATACAATGAGCAGTTCTTC. Encoded protein: CASRKWGSGEYNEQFF.

This chain joins TRBV27 and TRBJ1-2; TRBD1 matches 7 bases. The CDR3 covers 13 residues. Germline lookup yields CDR1 MNHEY and CDR2 SMNVEV (reference sequence). With V trimmed by 3 bases and J by 8 bases, 6 bases remained unmatched. CDR3: CASSFLTGQGYTF. The CDR3 region has the DNA TGTGCCAGCAGTTTTTTGACAGGGCAGGGCTACACCTTC.

The CDR3: CASSFGTVYEQYF. CDR3 bases: TGTGCCAGCAGCTTCGGGACAGTCTACGAGCAGTACTTC. The chain employs TRBV5-6 and TRBJ2-7, with TRBD1 matching over 7 bases. V shed 2 bases and J 3 bases; nucleotides not matched to a gene: 2. The CDR3 covers 13 residues. Germline CDR1 is SGHDT and CDR2 is YYEEEE.

The chain uses TRBV4-1 and TRBJ1-1, with a possible D match to TRBD1 (5 bases). Trimming stripped 3 bases from V and 6 bases from J, with 8 bases between. CDR1 and CDR2 (germline): MGHRA, YSYEKL. The CDR3 is 12 amino acids. The DNA for the CDR3 is TGCGCCAGCAGCCAGCAGGGAGCTGAAGCTTTCTTT. Translated, it gives CASSQQGAEAFF.

The count of this clone is one. This chain uses TRBV6-1 with TRBJ1-4; 9 nucleotides line up with TRBD1. There are 15 residues in the CDR3. V dropped 2 bases and J dropped 8; count of bases not matched to a gene: 6. Germline values: CDR1 MNHNS, CDR2 SASEGT. The CDR3 sequence is CASSEQQGAREKLFF. The CDR3 DNA sequence: TGTGCCAGCAGTGAACAACAGGGGGCGAGGGAAAAACTGTTTTTT.

The V call is TRBV7-8, the J call TRBJ2-3; D may be TRBD2 (7 bases). CDR1 SGHVS and CDR2 FQNEAQ come from the germline V gene. The CDR3 contains 15 residues. V lost 5 bases and J lost 5, with 17 bases in between. The CDR3 protein is CASSIGGGRKDTQYF. CDR3 coding DNA: TGTGCCAGCAGCATAGGGGGGGGGCGAAAAGATACGCAGTATTTT.